This entry lists 21 T cell receptor beta chains sequenced from one sample in a study of T cells in Graves' hyperthyroidism and ophthalmopathy (dated by TCRdb to about 2019). Library preparation was by multiplex PCR. Instrument used: Illumina HiSeq 2000. The TCR beta CDR3 regions were amplified from RNA transcripts. For the first round of RT-PCR on the TCR CDR3, the HTBI primer set was used together with the Qiagen OneStep RT-PCR kit. Clones were called with MiXCR by TCRdb after fastp trimmed the public reads at Q25, and only in-frame beta chains were retained. Each entry merges the rows of one CDR3 protein and shows their most common DNA and genes. The sample includes roughly 700,000 distinct CDR3 sequences, with just over 35% observed a single time. The ten biggest clones cover roughly 30% of the sample. Sequencing used blood. The receptors shown here come from a woman between 40 and 50 years old with Graves' hyperthyroidism.

The genes are TRBV12-3 or TRBV12-4 and TRBJ2-7, with TRBD1 matching over 8 bases. The CDR3 consists of 16 residues. The junction had 11 bases not matched to a gene; V was cut back by 5 bases and J by 2 bases. The CDR3 sequence is CASSGQGQASPYEQYF. The CDR3, as DNA: TGTGCCAGCAGTGGACAGGGACAGGCAAGCCCCTACGAGCAGTACTTC.

The V gene is TRBV6-1, the J gene TRBJ1-5; D is undetermined. V was shortened by 6 bases and J by 9 bases, with 33 bases between the two germline ends. Germline CDR1 MNHNS, CDR2 SASEGT. The CDR3 is 19 residues long. The CDR3 here is CASSPSTGDSALRHWPQHF. CDR3 DNA: TGTGCCAGCAGCCCGTCGACGGGAGATTCGGCACTTAGGCATTGGCCCCAGCATTTT.

V is TRBV7-2 and J is TRBJ1-2; 8 bases are a match to TRBD1. Trimming removed 6 bases from V and 4 bases from J; junction bases left unmatched: 7. The CDR3 runs to 14 residues. The germline CDR1 and CDR2 sequences are SGHTA and FQGNSA. CDR3 DNA sequence: TGTGCCAGCAGTGAGGGACAGGCCTTCTATGGCTACACCTTC. This gives the protein CASSEGQAFYGYTF.

Of note for this clonotype: Its ends do not fully match the called genes, so a read error is possible. The V gene is TRBV6-5, the J gene TRBJ1-1, with 8 bases lining up with TRBD1. Per germline, CDR1 MNHEY and CDR2 SVGAGI. CDR3 length: 15 residues. CDR3 sequence: CTSSRTQGVNTEAFF. The CDR3 nucleotides are TGTACCAGCAGCCGAACACAGGGGGTAAACACTGAAGCTTTCTTT.

This clonotype appeared a few times. The chain couples TRBV20-1 to TRBJ2-2, with 11 bases matching TRBD2. The CDR3 sequence is 14 residues long. Germline-derived CDR1 and CDR2 are DFQATT and SNEGSKA (reference sequence). Trimming took 3 bases from V and 8 from J; bases not matched to a gene: 5. The DNA for the CDR3 is TGCAGTGCTAGGACTAGCGGGACGCTGGGGGAGCTGTTTTTT. It is translated as CSARTSGTLGELFF.

The genes are TRBV7-9 and TRBJ2-5; perhaps TRBD1 as D (8 bases). This CDR3 region has 15 residues. Trimming cost V 5 bases and J 4 bases, with 17 bases left between them. CDR1 and CDR2 from the germline V gene are SEHNR and FQNEAQ (reference sequence). In DNA form, the CDR3 reads TGTGCCAGCAGCCGCCGGACAGGGAGGGGAGAGACCCAGTACTTC. Protein product: CASSRRTGRGETQYF.

In this sample, this clonotype turned up many times. V usage is TRBV15 and J usage is TRBJ2-6; no reliable D call. Germline values: CDR1 LNHNV, CDR2 YYDKDF (reference sequence). CDR3 length equals 14 residues. Trimming removed 4 bases from V and 1 base from J, with 5 bases in between. CDR3 sequence reads: CATSTPSGANVLTF. DNA for the CDR3: TGTGCCACCAGCACCCCTTCTGGGGCCAACGTCCTGACTTTC. Drawing the rest from reference TRBV15 and TRBJ2-6, the complete variable domain is DAMVIQNPRYQVTQFGKPVTLSCSQTLNHNVMYWYQQKSSQAPKLLFHYYDKDFNNEADTPDNFQSRRPNTSFCFLDIRSPGLGDTAMYLCATSTPSGANVLTFGAGSRLTVL.

This clonotype came up a few times. The chain recombines TRBV7-2 with TRBJ1-5; the match to TRBD1 covers 10 bases. The CDR3 consists of 15 residues. The germline CDR1 and CDR2 sequences are SGHTA and FQGNSA. V shed 5 bases and J 10 bases; nucleotides not matched to a gene: 11. The CDR3: CASSPSGQGGGPQHF. The CDR3 DNA follows: TGTGCCAGCAGCCCGAGTGGACAGGGGGGGGGTCCCCAGCATTTT.

In this sample, this clonotype turned up a few times. The chain employs TRBV20-1 and TRBJ1-5; D call uncertain. Per germline, CDR1 DFQATT and CDR2 SNEGSKA (reference sequence). The CDR3 runs 13 residues. V was cut by 3 bases and J by 5 bases, with 11 bases left in between. The CDR3 loop is CSARRERDQPQHF. The CDR3 DNA reads TGCAGTGCTAGGAGGGAAAGGGATCAGCCCCAGCATTTT.

The gene calls are TRBV25-1 and TRBJ2-5, with 9 bases matching TRBD1. CDR3 length: 17 residues. V gave up 5 bases and J gave up 2 bases; unmatched junction bases: 12. Per germline, CDR1 MGHDK and CDR2 SYGVNS. This chain's CDR3 is CASSNPQGAAAQETQYF. For the CDR3, the DNA is TGTGCCAGCAGTAACCCACAGGGGGCGGCTGCTCAAGAGACCCAGTACTTC.

This clonotype was observed a single time. This sequence joins TRBV10-3 and TRBJ2-5; perhaps TRBD2 as D (6 bases). Germline loops: CDR1 ENHRY, CDR2 SYGVKD. The ends were cut back, 4 bases at V and 2 bases at J, with 11 bases in the middle. The CDR3 totals 14 residues. The CDR3 is CAISVAGGQETQYF. The CDR3 coding sequence is TGTGCCATCAGTGTAGCCGGGGGACAAGAGACCCAGTACTTC.

This clonotype came up many times. V and J are TRBV4-3 and TRBJ1-2, with D possibly matching TRBD1 (5 bases). V lost 4 bases and J 8 bases, leaving 17 bases between the germline ends. The germline CDR1 and CDR2 sequences are LGHNA and YSLEER. This CDR3 has 14 residues. CDR3: CASSLRQGAYGYTF. The CDR3 region has the DNA TGCGCCAGCAGCCTACGGCAGGGAGCTTACGGCTACACCTTC.

CDR3 coding DNA: TGCAGCGTTGGTGGCCAGGGCTATGGCTACACCTTC. It specifies CSVGGQGYGYTF. This chain joins TRBV29-1 and TRBJ1-2; D perhaps matches TRBD1 (5 bases). This CDR3 comprises 12 residues. With 4 bases removed from V and 4 bases from J, the gap between germline ends came to 10 bases. CDR1 is SQVTM, CDR2 ANQGSEA, per germline.

The V and J genes are TRBV7-9 and TRBJ1-4, with D possibly TRBD1 on 6 matching bases. Germline CDR1 is SEHNR and CDR2 is FQNEAQ (reference sequence). V was clipped by 3 bases and J by 5 bases, with 10 bases between them. This CDR3 comprises 14 residues. CDR3 residues: CASSFRQANEKLFF. CDR3 nucleotides: TGTGCCAGCAGCTTTAGACAGGCAAATGAAAAACTGTTTTTT.

The chain employs TRBV7-2 and TRBJ1-1, with a weak D call TRBD1 (5 bases). With 1 base removed from V and 4 bases from J, the gap between germline ends came to 16 bases. This CDR3 spans 16 amino acids. CDR1 is SGHTA, CDR2 FQGNSA, per germline. CDR3 DNA: TGTGCCAGCAGCTTAGGGGGGGGGGAATTGGTCACTGAAGCTTTCTTT. As protein: CASSLGGGELVTEAFF.

Concerning this clonotype: This may arise from a read error, as a much more abundant clone is one base away. This rearrangement joins TRBV2 to TRBJ1-5; no reliable D call. From germline, CDR1 is SNHLY and CDR2 FYNNEI. Trimming removed 8 bases from V and 1 base from J, with 9 bases in between. The CDR3 spans 13 residues. In DNA form, the CDR3 reads TGTGCCAGCGGTCACCGGAGCAATCAGCCCCAGCATTTT. It specifies CASGHRSNQPQHF.

A few counts support this clonotype. V and J are TRBV9 and TRBJ2-5; TRBD2 agrees at 7 bases. The length of the CDR3 is 16 residues. Germline CDR1 and CDR2: SGDLS and YYNGEE. The J segment lost 2 bases and the V segment lost 4 bases, leaving 11 bases of the junction unmatched. This chain's CDR3 is CASSPPVAGGQETQYF. The CDR3 DNA sequence: TGTGCCAGCAGCCCACCCGTAGCGGGCGGTCAAGAGACCCAGTACTTC.

The rearrangement links TRBV7-6 to TRBJ1-6; D might be TRBD1 (6 bases). V was cut by 4 bases and J by 7 bases, with 14 bases left in between. Germline loops: CDR1 SGHVS, CDR2 FNYEAQ. The CDR3 sequence is 15 residues long. The CDR3 spells CASSSAGVLNSPLHF. The CDR3 region has the DNA TGTGCCAGCAGCTCAGCAGGGGTCCTGAATTCACCCCTCCACTTT. The full variable domain, completed using reference TRBV7-6 and TRBJ1-6, is GAGVSQSPRYKVTKRGQDVALRCDPISGHVSLYWYRQALGQGPEFLTYFNYEAQQDKSGLPNDRFSAERPEGSISTLTIQRTEQRDSAMYRCASSSAGVLNSPLHFGNGTRLTVT.

J is TRBJ1-1 and V is TRBV5-1; 8 bases line up with TRBD1. V was pared by 3 bases and J by 1 base, with 5 bases of the junction left unmatched. Germline CDR1 SGHRS, CDR2 YFSETQ. The CDR3 extends over 15 amino acids. CDR3 region: CASSSGGQGNTEAFF. Here the CDR3 DNA reads TGCGCCAGCAGCTCGGGAGGACAGGGGAACACTGAAGCTTTCTTT.

This clonotype came up a few times. This chain links TRBV29-1 with TRBJ2-2; D gene unclear. Germline V gives CDR1 SQVTM, CDR2 ANQGSEA. The ends were cut back, 3 bases at V and 0 bases at J, with 5 bases in the middle. CDR3 length equals 13 residues. CDR3 sequence reads: CSVDPSNTGELFF. CDR3 bases: TGCAGCGTTGATCCTTCGAACACCGGGGAGCTGTTTTTT.

This clonotype was seen repeatedly, ten times or more. The V gene is TRBV7-8, the J gene TRBJ2-7; 7 bases agree with TRBD2. The CDR3 is made up of 14 amino acids. Germline V gene lookup returns CDR1 SGHVS and CDR2 FQNEAQ. Trimming at V came to 6 bases and at J to 3 bases, leaving 8 bases not matched to a gene. CDR3 in DNA: TGTGCCAGCAGTACTCGGGGGGATCGCTACGAGCAGTACTTC. It codes for CASSTRGDRYEQYF. The variable domain in full, with the rest retrieved from reference TRBV7-8 and TRBJ2-7, is GAGVSQSPRYKVAKRGQDVALRCDPISGHVSLFWYQQALGQGPEFLTYFQNEAQLDKSGLPSDRFFAERPEGSVSTLKIQRTQQEDSAVYLCASSTRGDRYEQYFGPGTRLTVT.